Following are 27 T cell receptor beta chains from one sample sequenced in a study of blood T cell repertoires in COVID-19. Sequenced by immunoSEQ multiplex PCR; TCRdb stores in-frame clones only, minus some. The sample shows some 70,000 clones, around 89% of them seen only once. The source material was peripheral blood. The receptors originated from a man aged 55 to 69 with acute or convalescent COVID-19.

The chain combines TRBV18 with TRBJ2-1; 7 bases fit TRBD1. The germline gives CDR1 KGHSH, CDR2 LQKENI. J lost 4 bases, V lost 4 bases, and 10 bases had no gene match. This CDR3 comprises 16 residues. The CDR3 spells CASSQMAPGQYNEQFF. Written as DNA, the CDR3 is TGTGCCAGCTCACAAATGGCACCGGGACAGTACAATGAGCAGTTCTTC.

CDR3 sequence (DNA): TGCGCCAGCAGCGGGGGCACGTACCAAGAGACCCAGTACTTC. It yields the protein CASSGGTYQETQYF. This chain uses TRBV5-1 with TRBJ2-5; tentatively, D is TRBD1 (6 bases). Trimming took 4 bases from V and 0 from J, leaving 10 bases between them. The germline V gene has CDR1 SGHRS and CDR2 YFSETQ. This CDR3 region has 14 residues.

This clone was detected only once. The chain's CDR3 is CASSLGASEQFF. CDR3 nucleotides: TGTGCCAGCAGCTTAGGAGCTTCTGAGCAGTTCTTC. The J gene is TRBJ2-1, the V gene TRBV7-6; D call uncertain. The length of the CDR3 is 12 residues. V was trimmed by 1 base and J by 9 bases, leaving 7 bases between them. In germline, CDR1 is SGHVS, CDR2 FNYEAQ.

The rearrangement joins TRBV6-6 to TRBJ1-1; 9 bases are shared with TRBD1. From germline, CDR1 is MNHNY and CDR2 SVGAGI (reference sequence). The CDR3 extends over 14 amino acids. V lost 5 bases, J lost 5 bases, and 6 bases stayed unmatched. The CDR3 bases are TGTGCCAGCAGTACAGGGGGCGCGGGGACTGAAGCTTTCTTT. The encoded protein is CASSTGGAGTEAFF.

The rearrangement links TRBV20-1 to TRBJ2-3; D is possibly TRBD1 (6 bases). Per germline, CDR1 DFQATT and CDR2 SNEGSKA (reference sequence). Between the trimmed V and J ends, which lost 3 bases and 2 bases, there was a span of 18 bases. This CDR3 has 16 residues. As DNA, the CDR3 is TGCAGTGCTAGTCGGCGTTCAGGGGAGATCACAGATACGCAGTATTTT. Translated: CSASRRSGEITDTQYF.

In this sample, this clone turned up once. The gene calls are TRBV3-1 (or the pseudogene TRBV3-2) and TRBJ2-7, with 8 bases that match TRBD1. This CDR3 contains 17 residues. Trimming at V came to 4 bases and at J to 3 bases, leaving 14 bases not matched to a gene. Germline loops: CDR1 LGHDT, CDR2 YNNKEL (reference sequence). This CDR3 is CASSRPGQGTLSYEQYF. The CDR3, as DNA: TGTGCCAGCAGCCGACCAGGACAGGGCACCCTAAGCTACGAGCAGTACTTC.

The chain uses TRBV19 and TRBJ1-2; D is unresolved. V gave up 6 bases and J gave up 7 bases, with 15 bases separating them. The CDR3 contains 13 residues. The V gene's germline CDR1 is LNHDA and CDR2 SQIVND (reference sequence). CDR3 loop: CASRSVGEIGYTF. CDR3 DNA sequence: TGTGCCAGTAGATCCGTGGGAGAGATTGGCTACACCTTC.

This clone was detected once. The V gene is TRBV5-1, the J gene TRBJ1-2, with D possibly matching TRBD1 (6 bases). The CDR3 has 15 amino acids. CDR1 and CDR2 from the germline V gene are SGHRS and YFSETQ. V dropped 4 bases and J dropped 1 base, with 14 bases sitting between them. CDR3 sequence: CASSPGGQINYGYTF. The CDR3 nucleotides are TGCGCCAGCAGCCCGGGGGGCCAGATTAACTATGGCTACACCTTC.

In its sample, this clone was seen once. The J gene is TRBJ2-5, the V gene TRBV5-6, with D unclear. Trimming removed 0 bases at V and 4 bases at J, with 10 bases between. Germline CDR1 SGHDT, CDR2 YYEEEE. This CDR3 spans 14 amino acids. The CDR3 is CASSLVVGLETQYF. CDR3 sequence (DNA): TGTGCCAGCAGCTTGGTAGTCGGGTTAGAGACCCAGTACTTC.

The V call is TRBV7-9, the J call TRBJ1-4, with TRBD1 as a possible D gene (5 bases). CDR3 length: 17 residues. Trimming cost V 5 bases and J 7 bases, with 23 bases left between them. Germline CDR1 reads SEHNR; CDR2 reads FQNEAQ (reference sequence). The CDR3 spells CASSPPKAQGTGEKLFF. The CDR3 DNA reads TGTGCCAGCAGCCCTCCGAAGGCTCAGGGAACCGGTGAAAAACTGTTTTTT.

The chain joins TRBV5-1 to TRBJ2-5, with 10 nucleotides matching TRBD2. The germline gives CDR1 SGHRS, CDR2 YFSETQ. The CDR3 has 16 residues. The V gene end was trimmed by 0 bases and the J gene end by 4 bases; junction bases not matched to a gene: 6. Written as DNA, the CDR3 is TGCGCCAGCAGCTTGGCGCCTAGCGGGAGTACAGAGACCCAGTACTTC. It translates to CASSLAPSGSTETQYF.

The rearrangement uses TRBV7-2 and TRBJ2-3, with 12 bases identical to TRBD2. The V segment lost 5 bases and the J segment 6 bases; nucleotides outside the gene matches: 9. Germline loops: CDR1 SGHTA, CDR2 FQGNSA. This CDR3 comprises 16 residues. CDR3 coding DNA: TGTGCCAGCAGCCCCTGGACTAGCGGGAACTCTGATACGCAGTATTTT. It codes for CASSPWTSGNSDTQYF.

The chain recombines TRBV29-1 with TRBJ2-1; 13 nucleotides align to TRBD2. The V and J ends lost 6 bases and 3 bases, in that order; junction bases with no gene match: 5. The CDR3 has 15 amino acids. Germline CDR1 SQVTM, CDR2 ANQGSEA. Here the CDR3 DNA reads TGCAGCGTAGGGACTAGCGGGAACATCTACAATGAGCAGTTCTTC. Protein sequence: CSVGTSGNIYNEQFF.

The rearrangement joins TRBV9 to TRBJ2-1, with 7 bases aligning to TRBD1. V shed 0 bases, J shed 6 bases, and the junction held 6 bases outside the gene matches. Germline CDR1 SGDLS, CDR2 YYNGEE. CDR3 size: 15 residues. CDR3 protein: CASSVVGGLGNEQFF. The CDR3 DNA is TGTGCCAGCAGCGTAGTAGGGGGCCTGGGCAATGAGCAGTTCTTC.

This chain links TRBV19 with TRBJ2-7, with 7 positions matching TRBD1. The V segment lost 4 bases and the J segment 2 bases; nucleotides outside the gene matches: 20. The CDR3 contains 19 residues. Germline CDR1 reads LNHDA; CDR2 reads SQIVND (reference sequence). CDR3 loop: CASSTDPGTAVAPTYEQYF. CDR3 in DNA: TGTGCCAGTAGTACCGATCCCGGGACAGCCGTAGCTCCAACCTACGAGCAGTACTTC.

The V gene is TRBV13, the J gene TRBJ2-3; D is unclear. V was clipped by 5 bases and J by 5 bases, with 11 bases between them. Germline loops: CDR1 PRHDT, CDR2 FYEKMQ (reference sequence). CDR3 length: 13 amino acids. The CDR3 protein is CASSPTHRDTQYF. CDR3 sequence (DNA): TGTGCCAGCAGCCCAACTCACAGAGATACGCAGTATTTT.

This chain links TRBV5-1 with TRBJ2-3; D is unclear. Germline V lookup: CDR1 SGHRS, CDR2 YFSETQ. The CDR3 is 14 residues long. V was pared by 0 bases and J by 4 bases, with 9 bases between. CDR3: CASSLVGSSDTQYF. For the CDR3, the DNA is TGCGCCAGCAGCTTGGTTGGCTCGTCAGATACGCAGTATTTT.

The chain combines TRBV24-1 with TRBJ2-1; 12 bases fit TRBD2. The ends lost 4 bases at V and 6 bases at J; junction bases unmatched: 9. This CDR3 contains 17 residues. The germline CDR1 and CDR2 sequences are KGHDR and SFDVKD. CDR3 sequence: CATSDFPLAGGRNEQFF. CDR3 nucleotide sequence: TGTGCCACCAGTGACTTCCCCCTAGCGGGAGGGCGCAATGAGCAGTTCTTC.

The chain uses TRBV29-1 and TRBJ1-1, with D uncertain. CDR1 is SQVTM, CDR2 ANQGSEA, per germline. This CDR3 has 14 residues. Trimming cost V 4 bases and J 6 bases, with 18 bases left between them. In DNA, the CDR3 is TGCAGCGTTGTTAGACCCTCGATGAGGGCTGAAGCTTTCTTT. Translated: CSVVRPSMRAEAFF.

In this sample, this clone turned up a few times. The chain uses TRBV9 and TRBJ2-1, with 7 bases that match TRBD2. After removal of 7 bases from V and 9 bases from J, the junction contained 10 bases not matched to a gene. Germline V CDR1 and CDR2: SGDLS, YYNGEE. CDR3 length: 13 residues. The chain's CDR3 is CASAVWGGREQFF. The CDR3 nucleotides read TGTGCCAGCGCGGTCTGGGGGGGACGTGAGCAGTTCTTC.

The rearrangement links TRBV5-6 to TRBJ2-5; 10 bases fit TRBD1. Germline values: CDR1 SGHDT, CDR2 YYEEEE. The J segment lost 7 bases and the V segment lost 3 bases, leaving 6 bases of the junction unmatched. This CDR3 region has 14 residues. CDR3 protein: CASSYRDRGRTQYF. The CDR3 DNA sequence: TGTGCCAGCAGCTACCGGGACAGGGGAAGGACCCAGTACTTC. Full variable domain (rest looked up from reference TRBV5-6 and TRBJ2-5): DAGVTQSPTHLIKTRGQQVTLRCSPKSGHDTVSWYQQALGQGPQFIFQYYEEEERQRGNFPDRFSGHQFPNYSSELNVNALLLGDSALYLCASSYRDRGRTQYFGPGTRLLVL.

The chain is built from TRBV4-1 and TRBJ1-6, with 7 bases aligning to TRBD1. Germline CDR1 and CDR2: MGHRA and YSYEKL. With 3 bases clipped from V and 7 bases from J, the junction kept 3 bases outside the gene matches. This CDR3 is 14 amino acids long. CDR3 protein: CASSQETGNSPLHF. The CDR3 DNA sequence: TGCGCCAGCAGCCAGGAGACAGGGAATTCACCCCTCCACTTT.

This chain uses TRBV6-5 with TRBJ1-5; D uncertain. The CDR3 contains 14 residues. V shed 4 bases and J shed 1 base, with 8 bases lying between them. Germline CDR1 is MNHEY and CDR2 is SVGAGI. The CDR3 DNA sequence: TGTGCCAGCAGTTCCGGGAGGAGCAATCAGCCCCAGCATTTT. This gives the protein CASSSGRSNQPQHF.

This rearrangement joins TRBV27 to TRBJ2-1; TRBD2 matches at 8 bases. V was clipped by 0 bases and J by 6 bases; unmatched bases: 4. The CDR3 has 15 residues. Germline-derived CDR1 and CDR2 are MNHEY and SMNVEV (reference sequence). CDR3 sequence (DNA): TGTGCCAGCAGTTTATCGAGGACTAGCAGCAATGAGCAGTTCTTC. It is translated as CASSLSRTSSNEQFF.

This clone was detected a few times. The sample has other DNA sequences that encode this CDR3 too. The chain uses TRBV11-2 and TRBJ2-7, with D perhaps matching TRBD2 (5 bases). CDR3 length: 12 amino acids. The V and J ends lost 5 bases and 5 bases respectively, with 10 bases between them. Germline values: CDR1 SGHAT, CDR2 FQNNGV. The CDR3 nucleotides are TGTGCCAGCAGCCCGCTAGCAAACGAGCAGTACTTC. Residues: CASSPLANEQYF.

This chain connects TRBV5-1 to TRBJ2-2; 8 nucleotides align to TRBD2. The CDR3 is made up of 17 amino acids. Germline CDR1 SGHRS, CDR2 YFSETQ. V lost 4 bases and J lost 1; bases outside the gene matches: 9. The CDR3 nucleotides read TGCGCCAGCAGCCAAGGTCTCCGGGGGGGGAACACCGGGGAGCTGTTTTTT. It encodes CASSQGLRGGNTGELFF. The full variable domain, rest sourced from reference TRBV5-1 and TRBJ2-2, is KAGVTQTPRYLIKTRGQQVTLSCSPISGHRSVSWYQQTPGQGLQFLFEYFSETQRNKGNFPGRFSGRQFSNSRSEMNVSTLELGDSALYLCASSQGLRGGNTGELFFGEGSRLTVL.

The chain recombines TRBV7-9 with TRBJ2-7, with D unclear. CDR1 is SEHNR, CDR2 FQNEAQ, per germline (reference sequence). The CDR3 runs to 14 residues. Trimming removed 3 bases from V and 4 bases from J, with 13 bases in between. CDR3 bases: TGTGCCAGCAGCTTCTTAGCCTCCGGGTACGAGCAGTACTTC. Amino acid sequence: CASSFLASGYEQYF.